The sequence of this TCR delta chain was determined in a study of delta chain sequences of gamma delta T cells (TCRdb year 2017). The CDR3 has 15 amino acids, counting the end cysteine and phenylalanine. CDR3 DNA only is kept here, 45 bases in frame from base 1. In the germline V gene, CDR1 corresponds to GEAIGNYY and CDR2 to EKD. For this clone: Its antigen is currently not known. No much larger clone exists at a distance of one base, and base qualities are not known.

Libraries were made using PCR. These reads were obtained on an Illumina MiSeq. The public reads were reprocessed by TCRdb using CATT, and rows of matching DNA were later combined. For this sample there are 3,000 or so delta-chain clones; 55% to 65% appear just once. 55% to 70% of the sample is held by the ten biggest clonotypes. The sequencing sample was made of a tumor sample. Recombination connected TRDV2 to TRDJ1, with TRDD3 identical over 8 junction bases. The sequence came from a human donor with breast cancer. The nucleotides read TGTTCCTTTGTCCCCCTGGGGGACCACACCGCTAACCTCATCTTT. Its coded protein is CSFVPLGDHTANLIF.